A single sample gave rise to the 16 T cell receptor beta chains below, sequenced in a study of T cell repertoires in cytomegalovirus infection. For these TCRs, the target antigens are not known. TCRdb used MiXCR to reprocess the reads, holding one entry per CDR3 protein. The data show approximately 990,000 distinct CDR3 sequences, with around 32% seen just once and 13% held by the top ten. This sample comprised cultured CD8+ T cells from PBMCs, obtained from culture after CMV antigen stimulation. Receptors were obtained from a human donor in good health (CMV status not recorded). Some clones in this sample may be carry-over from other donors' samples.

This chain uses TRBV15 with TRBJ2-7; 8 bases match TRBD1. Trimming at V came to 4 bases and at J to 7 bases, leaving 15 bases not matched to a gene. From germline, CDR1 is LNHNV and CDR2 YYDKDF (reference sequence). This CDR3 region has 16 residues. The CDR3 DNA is TGTGCCACCAGCACGAACCCGGGACAGGTGATAAGAGAGCAGTACTTC. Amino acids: CATSTNPGQVIREQYF.

The DNA of the CDR3 is TGCAGCGTTGAAGATGAGGAGGGGGTACTAGCGGATGGCTACACCTTC. Translated, it gives CSVEDEEGVLADGYTF. The chain links TRBV29-1 to TRBJ1-2; D might be TRBD1 (6 bases). This CDR3 has 16 residues. CDR1 SQVTM and CDR2 ANQGSEA come from the germline V gene. Trimming removed 0 bases at V and 6 bases at J, with 20 bases between.

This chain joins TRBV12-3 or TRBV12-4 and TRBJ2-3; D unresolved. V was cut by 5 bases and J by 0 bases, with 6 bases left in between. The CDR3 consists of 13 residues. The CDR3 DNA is TGTGCCAGCAGTCCGAAGAGCACAGATACGCAGTATTTT. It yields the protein CASSPKSTDTQYF.

The CDR3, as DNA: TGTGCCAGCAGTTACTCCGGCTCGACCGTCGAGCAGTACGTC. As protein: CASSYSGSTVEQYV. V is TRBV6-2 or TRBV6-3 and J is TRBJ2-7, with no clear D. The CDR3 is 14 residues long. The ends were cut back, 0 bases at V and 6 bases at J, with 12 bases in the middle. CDR1 is MNHEY and CDR2 is SVGEGT in the germline V gene.

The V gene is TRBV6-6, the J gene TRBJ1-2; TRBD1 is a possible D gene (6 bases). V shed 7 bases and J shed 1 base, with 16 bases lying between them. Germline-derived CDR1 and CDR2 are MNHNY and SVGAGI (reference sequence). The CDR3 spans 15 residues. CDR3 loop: CASTLTRTVNYGYTF. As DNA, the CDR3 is TGTGCCAGCACCCTAACGAGGACAGTTAACTATGGCTACACCTTC.

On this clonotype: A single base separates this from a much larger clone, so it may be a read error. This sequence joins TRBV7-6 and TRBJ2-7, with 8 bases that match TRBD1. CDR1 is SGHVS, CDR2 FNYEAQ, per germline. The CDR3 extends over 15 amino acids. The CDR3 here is CARSQQTGVSSEQYV. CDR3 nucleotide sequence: TGTGCCCGCAGCCAACAGACAGGGGTGAGTTCCGAGCAGTACGTC.

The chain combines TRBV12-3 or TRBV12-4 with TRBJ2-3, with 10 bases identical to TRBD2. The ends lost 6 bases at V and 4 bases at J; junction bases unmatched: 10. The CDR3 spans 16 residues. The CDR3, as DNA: TGTGCCAGCAGCACCCGGGGACTAGCGTATGCAGATACGCAGTATTTT. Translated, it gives CASSTRGLAYADTQYF.

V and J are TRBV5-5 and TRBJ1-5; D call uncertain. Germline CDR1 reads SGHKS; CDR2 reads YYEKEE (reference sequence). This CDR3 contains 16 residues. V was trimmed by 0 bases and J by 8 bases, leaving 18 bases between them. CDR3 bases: TGTGCCAGCAGCTTGGGTGTGATCCCCCATGTGGAGCCCCAGCATTTT. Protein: CASSLGVIPHVEPQHF. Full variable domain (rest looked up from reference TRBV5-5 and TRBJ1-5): DAGVTQSPTHLIKTRGQQVTLRCSPISGHKSVSWYQQVLGQGPQFIFQYYEKEERGRGNFPDRFSARQFPNYSSELNVNALLLGDSALYLCASSLGVIPHVEPQHFGDGTRLSIL.

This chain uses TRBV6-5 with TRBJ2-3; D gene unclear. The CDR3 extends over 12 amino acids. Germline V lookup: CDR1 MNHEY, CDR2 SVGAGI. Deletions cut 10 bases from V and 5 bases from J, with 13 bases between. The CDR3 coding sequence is TGTGCCACCAGAAGGTGGGGAGATACGCAGTATTTT. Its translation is CATRRWGDTQYF.

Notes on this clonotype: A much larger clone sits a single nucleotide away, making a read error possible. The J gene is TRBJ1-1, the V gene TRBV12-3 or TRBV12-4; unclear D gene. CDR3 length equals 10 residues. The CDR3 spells CAGSILMAFF. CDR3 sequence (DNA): TGTGCCGGCAGTATTCTAATGGCTTTCTTT.

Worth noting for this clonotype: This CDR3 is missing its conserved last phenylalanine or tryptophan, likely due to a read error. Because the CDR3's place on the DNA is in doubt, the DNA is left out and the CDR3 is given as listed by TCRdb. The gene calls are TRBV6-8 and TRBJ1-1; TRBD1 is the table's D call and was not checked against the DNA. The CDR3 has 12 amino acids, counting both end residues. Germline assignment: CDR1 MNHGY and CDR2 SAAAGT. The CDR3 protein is CASSQRTGEGVT.

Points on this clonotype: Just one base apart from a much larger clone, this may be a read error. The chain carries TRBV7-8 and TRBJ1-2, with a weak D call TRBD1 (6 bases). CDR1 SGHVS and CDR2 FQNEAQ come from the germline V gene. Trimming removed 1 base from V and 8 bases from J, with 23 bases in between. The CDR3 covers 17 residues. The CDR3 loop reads CASSLVPGGTPDRGYTF. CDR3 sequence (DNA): TGTGCCAGCAGCTTAGTCCCCGGGGGGACACCCGATAGAGGCTACACCTTC.

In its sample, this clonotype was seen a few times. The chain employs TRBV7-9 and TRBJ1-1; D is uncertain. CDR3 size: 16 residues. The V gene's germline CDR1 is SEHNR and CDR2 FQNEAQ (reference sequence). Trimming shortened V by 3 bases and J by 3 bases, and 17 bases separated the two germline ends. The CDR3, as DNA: TGTGCCAGCAGCTTTAGGCAGGCCCGCCCGGACACTGAAGCTTTCTTT. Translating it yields CASSFRQARPDTEAFF. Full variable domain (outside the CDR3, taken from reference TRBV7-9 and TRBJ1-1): DTGVSQNPRHKITKRGQNVTFRCDPISEHNRLYWYRQTLGQGPEFLTYFQNEAQLEKSRLLSDRFSAERPKGSFSTLEIQRTEQGDSAMYLCASSFRQARPDTEAFFGQGTRLTVV.

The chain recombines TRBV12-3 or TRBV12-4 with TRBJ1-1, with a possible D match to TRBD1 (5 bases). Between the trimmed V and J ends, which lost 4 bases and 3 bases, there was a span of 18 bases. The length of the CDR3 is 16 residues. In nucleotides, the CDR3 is TGTGCCAGCAGTTCCGAGTTCGGACACACCTACACTGAAGCTTTCTTT. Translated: CASSSEFGHTYTEAFF.

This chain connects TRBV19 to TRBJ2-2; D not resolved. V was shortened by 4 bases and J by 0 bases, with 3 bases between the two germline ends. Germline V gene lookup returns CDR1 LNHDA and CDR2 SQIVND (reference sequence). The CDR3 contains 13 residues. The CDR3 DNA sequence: TGTGCCAGTAGTAACCCGAACACCGGGGAGCTGTTTTTT. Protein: CASSNPNTGELFF.

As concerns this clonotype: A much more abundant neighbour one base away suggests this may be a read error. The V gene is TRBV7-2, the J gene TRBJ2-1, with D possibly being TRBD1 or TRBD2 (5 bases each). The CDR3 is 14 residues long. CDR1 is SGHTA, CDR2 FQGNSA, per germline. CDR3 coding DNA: TGTGCCAACAGCCCCCGGGACGGATCCAATGAGCAGTTCTTC. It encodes CANSPRDGSNEQFF. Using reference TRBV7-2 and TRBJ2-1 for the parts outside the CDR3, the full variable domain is GAGVSQSPSNKVTEKGKDVELRCDPISGHTALYWYRQSLGQGLEFLIYFQGNSAPDKSGLPSDRFSAERTGGSVSTLTIQRTQQEDSAVYLCANSPRDGSNEQFFGPGTRLTVL.